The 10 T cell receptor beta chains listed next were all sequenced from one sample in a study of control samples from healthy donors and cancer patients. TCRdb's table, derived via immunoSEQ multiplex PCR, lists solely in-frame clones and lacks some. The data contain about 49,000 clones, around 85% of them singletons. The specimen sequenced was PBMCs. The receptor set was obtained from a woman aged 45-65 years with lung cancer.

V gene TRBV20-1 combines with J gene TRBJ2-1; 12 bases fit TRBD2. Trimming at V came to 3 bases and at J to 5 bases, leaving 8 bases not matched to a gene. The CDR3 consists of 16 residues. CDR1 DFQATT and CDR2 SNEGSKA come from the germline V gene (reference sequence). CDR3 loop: CSASRLAGGRDNEQFF. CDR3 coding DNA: TGCAGTGCTAGTAGGCTAGCGGGGGGGCGCGACAATGAGCAGTTCTTC.

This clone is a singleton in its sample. As DNA, the CDR3 is TGTGCCAACAGGATTTCTGGGGCCAACGTCCTGACTTTC. This encodes CANRISGANVLTF. The chain couples TRBV12-3 or TRBV12-4 to TRBJ2-6; D may be TRBD1 (5 bases). The CDR3 runs to 13 residues. Between the trimmed V and J ends, which lost 10 bases and 1 base, there was a span of 8 bases.

The chain's CDR3 is CASSALRYNEQFF. In DNA, the CDR3 is TGTGCCAGCAGCGCACTGCGTTACAATGAGCAGTTCTTC. J is TRBJ2-1 and V is TRBV7-2, with D hard to call. The germline V and J ends were trimmed by 5 bases and 4 bases, with 9 bases remaining between them. CDR3 length equals 13 residues. Germline CDR1 reads SGHTA; CDR2 reads FQGNSA.

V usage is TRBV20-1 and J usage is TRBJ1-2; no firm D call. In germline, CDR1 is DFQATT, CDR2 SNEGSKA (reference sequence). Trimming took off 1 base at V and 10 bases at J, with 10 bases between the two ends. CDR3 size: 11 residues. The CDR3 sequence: CSARVTGNYTF. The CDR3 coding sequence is TGCAGTGCTAGAGTAACGGGAAACTACACCTTC.

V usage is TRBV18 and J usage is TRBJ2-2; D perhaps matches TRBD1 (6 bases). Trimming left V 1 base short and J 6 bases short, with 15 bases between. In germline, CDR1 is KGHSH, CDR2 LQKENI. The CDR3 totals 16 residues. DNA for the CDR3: TGTGCCAGCTCACCACTTCGGACAGAAGATTCCGGGGAGCTGTTTTTT. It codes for CASSPLRTEDSGELFF.

The CDR3 DNA reads TGTGCCAGCAGCGCCGGGTCAGCCGTAGGGGAGACCCAGTACTTC. It codes for CASSAGSAVGETQYF. The chain uses TRBV9 and TRBJ2-5; D not resolved. Germline V lookup: CDR1 SGDLS, CDR2 YYNGEE. This CDR3 is 15 amino acids long. V lost 3 bases and J lost 5, with 17 bases in between.

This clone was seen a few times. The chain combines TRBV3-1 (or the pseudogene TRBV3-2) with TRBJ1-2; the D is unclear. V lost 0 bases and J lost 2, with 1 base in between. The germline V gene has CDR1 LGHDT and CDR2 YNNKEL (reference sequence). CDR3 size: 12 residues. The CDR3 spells CASSQENYGYTF. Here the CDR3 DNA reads TGTGCCAGCAGCCAAGAGAACTATGGCTACACCTTC.

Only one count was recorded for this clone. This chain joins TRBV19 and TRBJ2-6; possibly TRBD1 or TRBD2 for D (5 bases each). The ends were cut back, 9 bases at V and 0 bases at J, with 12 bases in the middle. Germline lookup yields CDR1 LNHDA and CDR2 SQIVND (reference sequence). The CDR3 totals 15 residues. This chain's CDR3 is CASRDLFSGANVLTF. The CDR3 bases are TGTGCCAGCAGGGACCTGTTCTCTGGGGCCAACGTCCTGACTTTC.

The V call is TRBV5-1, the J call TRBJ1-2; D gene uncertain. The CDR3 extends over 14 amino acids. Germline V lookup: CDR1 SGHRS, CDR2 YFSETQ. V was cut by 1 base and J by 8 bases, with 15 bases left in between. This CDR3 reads CASSLNPPGGGYTF. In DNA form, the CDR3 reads TGCGCCAGCAGCTTGAACCCGCCGGGAGGGGGCTACACCTTC.

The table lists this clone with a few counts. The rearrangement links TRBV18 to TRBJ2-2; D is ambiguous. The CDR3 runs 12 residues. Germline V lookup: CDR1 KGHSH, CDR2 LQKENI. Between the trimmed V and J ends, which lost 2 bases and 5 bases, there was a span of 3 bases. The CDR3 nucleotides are TGTGCCAGCTCACCAAATACCGGGGAGCTGTTTTTT. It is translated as CASSPNTGELFF.